What follows are 12 T cell receptor beta chains derived from one specimen sequenced in a study of T-cell memory formation after mild COVID-19. TCRdb analysed the 5' RACE reads with MiXCR anew, one entry per CDR3 protein. Of over 130,000 distinct CDR3 sequences in the sample, 11% to 15% are singletons; the top ten hold 28%. The sequenced material came from PBMCs or a T cell subset sorted from them (not recorded which). The receptor set was obtained from an adult woman who had mild COVID-19 (a few samples of this study predate the infection). Cell type and time point are not known.

The chain is built from TRBV7-9 and TRBJ2-3; D is undetermined. Trimming took 5 bases from V and 6 from J, leaving 12 bases between them. Per the germline V gene, CDR1 is SEHNR and CDR2 is FQNEAQ (reference sequence). The CDR3 spans 13 residues. The CDR3 loop is CASSHPPQDTQYF. The CDR3 nucleotides read TGTGCCAGCAGCCACCCTCCGCAGGATACGCAGTATTTT.

This clonotype was picked up a small number of times. The genes are TRBV9 and TRBJ2-1; 10 bases agree with TRBD2. The V gene's germline CDR1 is SGDLS and CDR2 YYNGEE. The CDR3 loop spans 15 amino acids. CDR3 sequence (DNA): TGTGCTAGCGAGCGGCTAGCGGGGGAGTACAATGAGCAGTTCTTC. Residues: CASERLAGEYNEQFF.

There are a few counts of this clonotype. This chain connects TRBV6-1 to TRBJ1-5; D uncertain. V lost 1 base to trimming and J lost 2 bases, with 15 bases between them. In germline, CDR1 is MNHNS, CDR2 SASEGT. The CDR3 runs to 17 residues. CDR3 amino acids: CASSEGPRLKGNQPQHF. For the CDR3, the DNA is TGTGCCAGCAGTGAAGGACCGAGGTTAAAGGGCAATCAGCCCCAGCATTTT.

This chain uses TRBV7-9 with TRBJ2-2; D is perhaps TRBD1 or TRBD2 (6 bases each). Deletions cut 10 bases from V and 4 bases from J, with 16 bases between. This CDR3 has 14 residues. The germline gives CDR1 SEHNR, CDR2 FQNEAQ (reference sequence). Written as DNA, the CDR3 is TGTGCCACCCGCGGGGCAGGGGTCACCGGGGAGCTGTTTTTT. It encodes CATRGAGVTGELFF. Drawing the rest from reference TRBV7-9 and TRBJ2-2, the complete variable domain is DTGVSQNPRHKITKRGQNVTFRCDPISEHNRLYWYRQTLGQGPEFLTYFQNEAQLEKSRLLSDRFSAERPKGSFSTLEIQRTEQGDSAMYLCATRGAGVTGELFFGEGSRLTVL.

This clonotype was seen only a few times. The chain carries TRBV29-1 and TRBJ2-7, with 10 nucleotides matching TRBD2. Germline CDR1 is SQVTM and CDR2 is ANQGSEA. Trimming took 1 base from V and 1 from J; bases not matched to a gene: 19. This CDR3 is built from 20 residues. DNA of the CDR3: TGCAGCGTTGAAGGGTCCTCCTGGGGTAGCGGGGGGCTCAGTTCCTACGAGCAGTACTTC. Its protein product is CSVEGSSWGSGGLSSYEQYF.

The rearrangement links TRBV11-3 to TRBJ2-1, with D perhaps being TRBD1 or TRBD2 (5 bases each). The CDR3 extends over 15 amino acids. Deletions cut 4 bases from V and 6 bases from J, with 16 bases between. Germline loops: CDR1 SGHNT, CDR2 YENEEA. This chain's CDR3 is CASSSLIGTLNEQFF. The CDR3 region has the DNA TGTGCCAGCAGCTCCTTAATCGGGACGCTCAATGAGCAGTTCTTC. Full variable domain (remainder filled in from reference TRBV11-3 and TRBJ2-1): EAGVVQSPRYKIIEKKQPVAFWCNPISGHNTLYWYLQNLGQGPELLIRYENEEAVDDSQLPKDRFSAERLKGVDSTLKIQPAELGDSAVYLCASSSLIGTLNEQFFGPGTRLTVL.

This clonotype was counted a few times. The chain uses TRBV23-1 and TRBJ2-5, with D possibly being TRBD1 or TRBD2 (5 bases each). TRBV23-1 carries the ORF label, with uncertain function. V gave up 4 bases and J gave up 2 bases, with 20 bases separating them. The CDR3 contains 17 residues. Here the CDR3 DNA reads TGCGCCAGCAGTCGCCACAACAGAGGGGCGCCTCAAGAGACCCAGTACTTC. It specifies CASSRHNRGAPQETQYF.

For the CDR3, the DNA is TGTGCCAGCAGCTCGGATAACACCGGGGAGCTGTTTTTT. Its protein is CASSSDNTGELFF. The chain joins TRBV7-3 to TRBJ2-2; D remains unclear. Germline-derived CDR1 and CDR2 are SGHTA and FQGTGA. The length of the CDR3 is 13 residues. V shed 4 bases and J shed 2 bases, with 5 bases lying between them.

The chain links TRBV7-6 to TRBJ1-1; D perhaps matches TRBD1 (5 bases). This CDR3 has 15 residues. Germline assignment: CDR1 SGHVS and CDR2 FNYEAQ. Trimming stripped 1 base from V and 1 base from J, with 10 bases between. This CDR3 reads CASSLEGGGNTEAFF. In DNA, the CDR3 is TGTGCCAGCAGCTTAGAAGGTGGGGGGAACACTGAAGCTTTCTTT.

The genes are TRBV20-1 and TRBJ1-2; perhaps TRBD1 as D (6 bases). This CDR3 is built from 17 residues. Trimming left V 1 base short and J 3 bases short, with 21 bases between. Germline assignment: CDR1 DFQATT and CDR2 SNEGSKA (reference sequence). The CDR3 nucleotides are TGCAGTGCTAGAGTTTGGGCCAGGGGCAAGGGTGACTATGGCTACACCTTC. This codes for CSARVWARGKGDYGYTF.

The V call is TRBV4-2, the J call TRBJ1-5; D is perhaps TRBD1 (6 bases). The V end lost 0 bases, the J end lost 2 bases, and 11 bases lay between the germline ends. Germline V gene data show CDR1 as LGHNA and CDR2 as YNFKEQ. There are 16 residues in the CDR3. CDR3 in amino acids: CASSQDGGGGNQPQHF. CDR3 in DNA: TGTGCCAGCAGCCAAGACGGGGGCGGAGGCAATCAGCCCCAGCATTTT.

This chain joins TRBV5-1 and TRBJ2-1, with 7 bases matching TRBD1. Germline CDR1 is SGHRS and CDR2 is YFSETQ. V was clipped by 0 bases and J by 3 bases; unmatched bases: 12. The CDR3 contains 18 residues. Here the CDR3 reads CASSLEVQGPPIYNEQFF. In DNA form, the CDR3 reads TGCGCCAGCAGCTTGGAAGTACAGGGGCCGCCAATCTACAATGAGCAGTTCTTC.